There are many counts of the clone carrying this T cell receptor (beta chain). The sample originates from a study of read filtering for tumor transcriptome and immune sequencing. V shed 4 bases and J shed 3 bases, with 4 bases lying between them. Germline V CDR1 and CDR2: LNHDA, SQIVND (reference sequence). This CDR3 region has 12 residues. From approximately 430 ng of RNA, a library with molecular barcoded alpha/delta and beta/gamma adaptors was made. TCRdb used MiXCR to reprocess the reads, holding one entry per CDR3 protein. The data hold some 25,000 distinct CDR3 sequences, with around a fifth observed a single time.

The V call is TRBV19, the J call TRBJ2-1; D is unresolved. This TCR derives from a donor aged 40 or older with multiple myeloma. Sequencing input: a population of CD138-negative cells sorted from bone marrow. CDR3 amino acids: CASSRDYNEQFF. In DNA, the CDR3 is TGTGCCAGTAGTAGGGACTACAATGAGCAGTTCTTC.